This TCR beta chain came from a study of blood T cells in healthy people across ages. Study-level background: Every two T cells gave about one barcoded beta molecule via template switching.

Primers used in a second PCR of roughly 6 to 11 cycles were a sample-barcoded 5' primer and a J-beta primer mix. Sequencing yielded, for each sample, at least 3 million paired-end reads carrying CDR3. TCRdb reprocessed the 5' RACE reads with MiXCR, giving one entry per CDR3 protein. The profile covers 1,800,000 or so distinct CDR3 sequences, with about 39% appearing a single time and roughly 24% taken by the ten largest. CDR1 and CDR2 (germline): SEHNR, FQNEAQ (reference sequence). V was clipped by 1 base and J by 6 bases, with 19 bases between them. This CDR3 has 17 residues. This clonotype has just a few counts. The antigen remains undetermined. The study, taken as a whole, reports: CMV infection status of these donors was not known.

The sample was blood. The TCR comes from a human donor in good health. The gene calls are TRBV7-9 and TRBJ1-5; D perhaps matches TRBD1 (6 bases). The CDR3 DNA reads as TGTGCCAGCAGCTTAGGAATTGGGGGCGTCGGGGCTCAGCCCCAGCATTTT. Translation: CASSLGIGGVGAQPQHF.